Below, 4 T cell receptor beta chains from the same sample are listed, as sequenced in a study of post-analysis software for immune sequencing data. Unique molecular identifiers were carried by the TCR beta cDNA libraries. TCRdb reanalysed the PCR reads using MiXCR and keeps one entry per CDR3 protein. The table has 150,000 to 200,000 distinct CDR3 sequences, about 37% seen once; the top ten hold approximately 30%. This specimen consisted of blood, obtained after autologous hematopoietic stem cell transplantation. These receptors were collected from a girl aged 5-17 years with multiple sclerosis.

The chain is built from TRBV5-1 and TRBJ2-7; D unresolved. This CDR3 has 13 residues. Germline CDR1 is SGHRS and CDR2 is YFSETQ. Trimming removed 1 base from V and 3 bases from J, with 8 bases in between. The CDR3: CASSLSPDYEQYF. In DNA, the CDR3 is TGCGCCAGCAGCTTGTCTCCAGACTACGAGCAGTACTTC.

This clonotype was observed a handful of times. CDR3 bases: TGTGCCAGCAGTTTTGGGCGGGTAGGCACAGATACGCAGTATTTT. Translation gives CASSFGRVGTDTQYF. V usage is TRBV12-3 or TRBV12-4 and J usage is TRBJ2-3; TRBD2 might be the D (5 bases). CDR3 length: 15 amino acids. V was clipped by 3 bases and J by 1 base, with 11 bases between them.

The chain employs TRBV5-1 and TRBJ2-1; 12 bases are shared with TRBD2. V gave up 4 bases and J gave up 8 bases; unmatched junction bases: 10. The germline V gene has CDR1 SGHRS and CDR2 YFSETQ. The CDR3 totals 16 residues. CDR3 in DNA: TGCGCCAGCAGCCCCGCGACTAGCGGGAGTCTGGATGAGCAGTTCTTC. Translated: CASSPATSGSLDEQFF.

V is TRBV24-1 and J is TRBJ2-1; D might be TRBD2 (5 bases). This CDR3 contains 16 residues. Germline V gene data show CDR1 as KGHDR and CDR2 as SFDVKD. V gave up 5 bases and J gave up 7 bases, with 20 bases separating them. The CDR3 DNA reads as TGTGCCACCAGTGCGCCCCCCGTTGGAGCGGCGAATGAGCAGTTCTTC. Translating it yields CATSAPPVGAANEQFF.